The present entry profiles one TCR beta chain with its context. V lost 2 bases and J 11 bases, leaving 21 bases between the germline ends. Per germline, CDR1 LGHDT and CDR2 YNNKEL (reference sequence). The CDR3 runs 15 residues. This sample is part of a study of blood T cell repertoires in COVID-19. Overall study context: PBMCs, B-cell-depleted T cells, or T cells provided the cDNA or gDNA that made up the material.

Donors of Cohort 3 who recovered were those that had two negative PCRs, clearance, or symptom resolution. TCRdb's table, derived via immunoSEQ multiplex PCR, lists solely in-frame clones and lacks some. The sample includes roughly 400,000 clones, roughly 87% of them seen just once. This sequence joins TRBV3-1 (or the pseudogene TRBV3-2) and TRBJ1-1, with D possibly TRBD1 on 5 matching bases. The sequencing input was PBMCs or T cells enriched from blood (not recorded which). This TCR was sampled from a man between 18 and 29 years old who had recovered from COVID-19. This chain's CDR3 is CASSQSYGGSVAAFF. The CDR3 DNA sequence: TGTGCCAGCAGCCAAAGCTACGGGGGTTCCGTCGCGGCTTTCTTT.